This is a list of T cell receptor beta chains from one sample in a study of blood T cell repertoires in COVID-19. This table comes from immunoSEQ multiplex PCR, and its TCRdb copy is limited to in-frame clones, with some not included. The sample includes fewer than 300,000 clones, roughly nine tenths of them seen just once. Sequencing was done on a sample of peripheral blood. These receptors all stem from a woman in her twenties or thirties with COVID-19, enrolled during active disease. Both conserved end residues are part of each CDR3. D genes are given only for firm matches.

v_gene	j_gene	d_gene	CDR3nt	CDR3aa
TRBV18	TRBJ2-7	-	TGTGCCAGCTCACCAGACAGCCCGACCTACGAGCAGTACTTC	CASSPDSPTYEQYF
TRBV4-2	TRBJ2-3	-	TGTGCCAGCTCCGAGGCGGGAAGCACAGATACGCAGTATTTT	CASSEAGSTDTQYF
TRBV3-1/TRBV3-2	TRBJ2-1	-	TGTGCCAGCAGCCAAGTGGTCGGTGAGCAGTTCTTC	CASSQVVGEQFF
TRBV30	TRBJ1-4	-	TGTGCCTGCAAAGGGACTCTTGAAAAACTGTTTTTT	CACKGTLEKLFF
TRBV7-2	TRBJ2-3	-	TGTGCCAGCAGCTTAGCTTCCTATGGCACAGATACGCAGTATTTT	CASSLASYGTDTQYF
TRBV7-9	TRBJ1-2	-	TGTGCCAGCAGCTTAGCGTCGGGAAGTGCGGCAGGTGGCTACACCTTC	CASSLASGSAAGGYTF
TRBV25-1	TRBJ1-5	TRBD1	TGTGCCAGCAGTGACGGGACAGGGCATCAGCCCCAGCATTTT	CASSDGTGHQPQHF
TRBV7-9	TRBJ2-7	-	TGTGCCAGCAGCTTAGTTGAAGCGGGTTACGAGCAGTACTTC	CASSLVEAGYEQYF
TRBV20-1	TRBJ2-7	TRBD2	TGCAGTGCTAGTCGGACTAGAAGTGGGGACTACGAGCAGTACTTC	CSASRTRSGDYEQYF
TRBV7-6	TRBJ2-7	-	TGTGCCAGCAGCCCACTTCCTTCCTACGAGCAGTACTTC	CASSPLPSYEQYF
TRBV30	TRBJ1-4	TRBD1	TGTGCCTGGAGAGGAGGGGGCCTTAGGGGTGAAAAACTGTTTTTT	CAWRGGGLRGEKLFF
TRBV19	TRBJ2-3	TRBD2	TGTGCCAGTAGTATTGGGTCTAGCGGGAGGGCCCACACAGATACGCAGTATTTT	CASSIGSSGRAHTDTQYF
TRBV29-1	TRBJ2-7	TRBD1	TGCAGCGTAAGGACAGGGGGCTACGAGCAGTACTTC	CSVRTGGYEQYF
TRBV12-3/TRBV12-4	TRBJ1-4	-	TGTGCCAGCAGTTCAGGGGAGAATGAAAAACTGTTTTTT	CASSSGENEKLFF
TRBV27	TRBJ1-5	-	TGTGCCAGCAGTTTAAAGGGGTTACCCAATCAGCCCCAGCATTTT	CASSLKGLPNQPQHF
TRBV5-1	TRBJ1-2	-	TGCGCCAGCAGCCCTGGAGACGGGAGAGCTAACTATGGCTACACCTTC	CASSPGDGRANYGYTF
TRBV28	TRBJ1-2	-	TGTGCCAGCACTACTATGTGGAACTATGGCTACACCTTC	CASTTMWNYGYTF
TRBV11-2	TRBJ1-5	-	TGTGCCAGCAGCTTAGAGGGGCGGCAGCCCCAGCATTTT	CASSLEGRQPQHF